The 16 T cell receptor beta chains in this list originate from one sample, sequenced in a study of T-cell memory formation after mild COVID-19. TCRdb ran MiXCR on the 5' RACE reads and lists one entry per CDR3 protein. The sample holds 15,000 or so distinct CDR3 sequences, 20% to 25% seen once. Input material: PBMCs or a T cell subset sorted from them (not recorded which). The receptor set was obtained from a young man who had mild COVID-19 (a few samples of this study predate the infection). Cell type and time point are not known.

With respect to this clonotype: The junction departs from germline at one end; a sequencing error may be responsible. This rearrangement joins TRBV11-2 to TRBJ1-4; possibly TRBD1 for D (5 bases). CDR3 length: 18 amino acids. From germline, CDR1 is SGHAT and CDR2 FQNNGV. For the CDR3, the DNA is TGTGCCAGCAGCTTAAGCAGGGACCCTACACTCTTCTATGAAAAACTGTTATTT. Protein product: CASSLSRDPTLFYEKLLF.

This clonotype came up many times. The chain has TRBV7-9 and TRBJ2-5; TRBD1 might be the D (8 bases). Trimming left V 7 bases short and J 5 bases short, with 23 bases between. CDR1 is SEHNR, CDR2 FQNEAQ, per germline (reference sequence). The CDR3 has 16 amino acids. CDR3 bases: TGTGCCAGCATTCCCCCCCGGACAGGGAGGGGGGAGACCCAGTACTTC. Translating gives CASIPPRTGRGETQYF.

This clonotype was observed a few times. The chain employs TRBV28 and TRBJ2-5, with D maybe TRBD1 (6 bases). CDR1 MDHEN and CDR2 SYDVKM come from the germline V gene. The V end lost 3 bases, the J end lost 4 bases, and 24 bases lay between the germline ends. This CDR3 is built from 18 residues. CDR3: CASSFSLWEQGVRETQYF. The DNA of the CDR3 is TGTGCCAGCAGTTTTTCGTTGTGGGAACAGGGTGTCAGAGAGACCCAGTACTTC.

The table lists this clonotype with many counts. The CDR3 coding sequence is TGTGCCACCAGCCCTCAGCCCCGAGGGGGTGAAAAACTGTTTTTT. Residues: CATSPQPRGGEKLFF. The chain combines TRBV15 with TRBJ1-4, with D perhaps matching TRBD1 (6 bases). There are 15 residues in the CDR3. V was clipped by 5 bases and J by 7 bases, with 17 bases between them. Germline-derived CDR1 and CDR2 are LNHNV and YYDKDF (reference sequence).

This clonotype was counted ten times or more. This rearrangement joins TRBV5-4 to TRBJ2-1, with D perhaps given as TRBD1 or TRBD2 (6 bases each). This CDR3 contains 14 residues. Germline-derived CDR1 and CDR2 are SGHNT and YYREEE (reference sequence). The ends were cut back, 4 bases at V and 2 bases at J, with 10 bases in the middle. The chain's CDR3 is CASSAGGAYNEQFF. CDR3 DNA sequence: TGTGCCAGCAGCGCCGGGGGCGCCTACAATGAGCAGTTCTTC.

CDR3 sequence: CAWSLTRATDTQYF. The CDR3 DNA reads TGTGCCTGGAGCCTGACAAGGGCCACAGATACGCAGTATTTT. The rearrangement joins TRBV30 to TRBJ2-3; no clear D. CDR1 is GTSNPN, CDR2 SVGIG, per germline (reference sequence). The germline V and J ends were trimmed by 3 bases and 2 bases, with 12 bases remaining between them. The CDR3 totals 14 residues.

At least ten counts were recorded for this clonotype. The CDR3 DNA follows: TGTGCCAGCAGCTTAACTGCCGGGGGAAGTAATCAGCCCCAGCATTTT. This translates into CASSLTAGGSNQPQHF. The V call is TRBV7-8, the J call TRBJ1-5; tentative D call: TRBD1 (5 bases). This CDR3 is built from 16 residues. With 2 bases removed from V and 4 bases from J, the gap between germline ends came to 15 bases. CDR1 SGHVS and CDR2 FQNEAQ come from the germline V gene.

The table lists this clonotype with a few counts. This sequence joins TRBV23-1 and TRBJ1-1; TRBD1 matches 10 bases. TRBV23-1 is classed as an ORF, of uncertain function. V lost 6 bases, J lost 4 bases, and 8 bases stayed unmatched. The CDR3 spans 15 residues. This CDR3 is CASSPTGGEGTEAFF. The CDR3 DNA reads as TGCGCCAGCAGCCCGACAGGGGGCGAGGGCACTGAAGCTTTCTTT.

This clonotype came up many times. CDR3 coding DNA: TGCAGTGCTAGAGATGACTTAGAGGGGCCCACGACTCAGCCCCAGCATTTT. Translation: CSARDDLEGPTTQPQHF. The rearrangement uses TRBV20-1 and TRBJ1-5, with D possibly matching TRBD1 (5 bases). CDR3 length: 17 amino acids. The V gene's germline CDR1 is DFQATT and CDR2 SNEGSKA (reference sequence). V was shortened by 0 bases and J by 6 bases, with 21 bases between the two germline ends.

This clonotype was seen ten or more times. The chain recombines TRBV9 with TRBJ2-2; 11 nucleotides align to TRBD2. The CDR3 is 17 residues long. The V gene end was trimmed by 0 bases and the J gene end by 5 bases; junction bases not matched to a gene: 6. Germline CDR1 SGDLS, CDR2 YYNGEE. The CDR3 nucleotides are TGTGCCAGCAGCGTAGGTTTAGCGGGGGGGCCGACCGGGGAGCTGTTTTTT. This gives the protein CASSVGLAGGPTGELFF.

This clonotype appeared many times. The chain uses TRBV4-1 and TRBJ1-2; D is perhaps TRBD1 (5 bases). Per the germline V gene, CDR1 is MGHRA and CDR2 is YSYEKL. V lost 3 bases, J lost 8 bases, and 13 bases lay in between. The CDR3 extends over 13 amino acids. CDR3 sequence: CASSHEGPRGYTF. The CDR3 DNA is TGCGCCAGCAGCCATGAGGGACCTCGAGGCTACACCTTC.

The genes are TRBV29-1 and TRBJ2-1; no firm D call. The germline V and J ends were trimmed by 7 bases and 6 bases, with 16 bases remaining between them. This CDR3 region has 13 residues. Germline V CDR1 and CDR2: SQVTM, ANQGSEA. CDR3 in DNA: TGCAGCGCCGACTCGCCATGGGCCAATGAGCAGTTCTTC. It yields the protein CSADSPWANEQFF.

This clonotype was seen at least ten times. The chain couples TRBV6-5 to TRBJ1-4; D is possibly TRBD1 (5 bases). CDR1 is MNHEY and CDR2 is SVGAGI in the germline V gene. The V gene lost 0 bases and the J gene lost 7 bases, with 24 bases spanning the gap. The CDR3 runs to 19 residues. The CDR3 DNA sequence: TGTGCCAGCAGTTACTCGCGTCCCGGACTCGTGCTTGGGGCTGAAAAACTGTTTTTT. Protein product: CASSYSRPGLVLGAEKLFF.

The chain has TRBV12-3 or TRBV12-4 and TRBJ2-1; perhaps TRBD1 as D (5 bases). This CDR3 region has 16 residues. With 0 bases removed from V and 5 bases from J, the gap between germline ends came to 14 bases. CDR3 sequence (DNA): TGTGCCAGCAGTTTAGCGCTTGGTGCAGGGAACAATGAGCAGTTCTTC. It translates to CASSLALGAGNNEQFF.

This clonotype has ten or more counts. The chain couples TRBV4-1 to TRBJ1-4; the D gene is possibly TRBD1 (5 bases). The CDR3 has 17 amino acids. The germline V gene has CDR1 MGHRA and CDR2 YSYEKL. V gave up 4 bases and J gave up 5 bases, with 20 bases separating them. The CDR3 spells CASSPERTLLKNEKLFF. For the CDR3, the DNA is TGCGCCAGCAGCCCCGAAAGGACACTCCTTAAAAATGAAAAACTGTTTTTT.

This clonotype was found many times. The V and J genes are TRBV7-8 and TRBJ2-3; D possibly corresponds to TRBD2 (6 bases). The CDR3 runs 14 residues. V was cut by 8 bases and J by 6 bases, with 18 bases left in between. CDR1 and CDR2 from the germline V gene are SGHVS and FQNEAQ. CDR3 nucleotides: TGTGCCAGCGATTGGGGCGGGGCCGCGGATACGCAGTATTTT. Its protein is CASDWGGAADTQYF. The whole variable domain, remainder taken from reference TRBV7-8 and TRBJ2-3, is GAGVSQSPRYKVAKRGQDVALRCDPISGHVSLFWYQQALGQGPEFLTYFQNEAQLDKSGLPSDRFFAERPEGSVSTLKIQRTQQEDSAVYLCASDWGGAADTQYFGPGTRLTVL.